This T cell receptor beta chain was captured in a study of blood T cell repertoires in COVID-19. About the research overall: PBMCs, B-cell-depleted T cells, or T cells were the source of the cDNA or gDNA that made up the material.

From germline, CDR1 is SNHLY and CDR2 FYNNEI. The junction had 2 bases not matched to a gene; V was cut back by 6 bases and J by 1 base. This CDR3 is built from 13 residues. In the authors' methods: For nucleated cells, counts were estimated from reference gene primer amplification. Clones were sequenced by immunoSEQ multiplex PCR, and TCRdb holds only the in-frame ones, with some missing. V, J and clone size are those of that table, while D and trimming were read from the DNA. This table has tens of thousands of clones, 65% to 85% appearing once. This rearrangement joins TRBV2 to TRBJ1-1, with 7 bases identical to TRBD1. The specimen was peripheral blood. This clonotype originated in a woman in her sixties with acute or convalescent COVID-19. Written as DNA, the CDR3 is TGTGCCAGCAGCGACAGGGCGAACACTGAAGCTTTCTTT. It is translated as CASSDRANTEAFF.